This T cell receptor (beta chain) is from a study of cytomegalovirus exposure and HLA in healthy donors. Findings and limits, study-wide: Presence/absence analyses took donor sequencing depth as roughly uniform. TCR beta chains numbering 164 were designated cytomegalovirus-associated. A cluster of highly shared sequence variants was likely a sequencing artifact.

Germline V CDR1 and CDR2: SGDLS, YYNGEE. J was trimmed by 7 bases and V by 0 bases; bases with no gene match: 8. The CDR3 has 16 residues. PCR used 60 Vbeta primers and 13 Jbeta primers. Profiling relied on immunoSEQ multiplex PCR, and the TCRdb table lists in-frame clones only, not all of them. The table lists about 150,000 clones, about three quarters of them singletons. In this sample, this clone turned up a few times. Its antigen is currently unknown. The TCR sequence derives from a woman in her thirties in good health and CMV-seronegative. The chain has TRBV9 and TRBJ2-7; 12 nucleotides align to TRBD1. The sample consisted of PBMCs. The CDR3 region has the DNA TGTGCCAGCAGCGTAGACTTGGGACAGGGGGCTCGAGAGCAGTACTTC. As protein: CASSVDLGQGAREQYF.